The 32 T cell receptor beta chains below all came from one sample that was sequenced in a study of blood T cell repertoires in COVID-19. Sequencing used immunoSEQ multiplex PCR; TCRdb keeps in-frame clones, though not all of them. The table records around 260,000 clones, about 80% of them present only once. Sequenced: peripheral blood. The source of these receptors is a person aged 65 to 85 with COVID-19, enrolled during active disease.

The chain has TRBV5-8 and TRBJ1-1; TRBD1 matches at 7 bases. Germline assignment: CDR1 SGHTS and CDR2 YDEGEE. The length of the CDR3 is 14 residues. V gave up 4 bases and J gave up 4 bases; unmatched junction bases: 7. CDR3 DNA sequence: TGTGCCAGCAGCCGACAGGGAACATTCACTGAAGCTTTCTTT. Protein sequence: CASSRQGTFTEAFF.

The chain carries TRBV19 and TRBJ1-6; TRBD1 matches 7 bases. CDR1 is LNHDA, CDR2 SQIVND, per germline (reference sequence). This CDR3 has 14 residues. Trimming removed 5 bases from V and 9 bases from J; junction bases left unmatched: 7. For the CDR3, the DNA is TGTGCCAGTAGTCTCCGACAGGGTGGTTCACCCCTCCACTTT. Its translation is CASSLRQGGSPLHF.

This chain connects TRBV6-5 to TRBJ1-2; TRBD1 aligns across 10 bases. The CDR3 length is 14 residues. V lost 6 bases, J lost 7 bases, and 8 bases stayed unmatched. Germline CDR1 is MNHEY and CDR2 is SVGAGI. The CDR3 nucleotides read TGTGCCAGCAGCCGGACAGGGGGAGGCCGTGGCTACACCTTC. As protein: CASSRTGGGRGYTF.

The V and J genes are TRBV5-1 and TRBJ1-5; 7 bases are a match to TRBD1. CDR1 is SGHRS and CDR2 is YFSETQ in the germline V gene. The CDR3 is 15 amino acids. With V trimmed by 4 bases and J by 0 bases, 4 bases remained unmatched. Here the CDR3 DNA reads TGCGCCAGCAGCGCAGGGACAGATAGCAATCAGCCCCAGCATTTT. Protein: CASSAGTDSNQPQHF. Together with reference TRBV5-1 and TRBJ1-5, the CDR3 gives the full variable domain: KAGVTQTPRYLIKTRGQQVTLSCSPISGHRSVSWYQQTPGQGLQFLFEYFSETQRNKGNFPGRFSGRQFSNSRSEMNVSTLELGDSALYLCASSAGTDSNQPQHFGDGTRLSIL.

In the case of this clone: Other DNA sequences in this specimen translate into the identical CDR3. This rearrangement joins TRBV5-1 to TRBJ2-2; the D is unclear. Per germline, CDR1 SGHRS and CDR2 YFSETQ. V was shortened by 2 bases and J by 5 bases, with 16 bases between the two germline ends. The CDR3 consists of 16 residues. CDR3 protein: CASSFTSSGKTGELFF. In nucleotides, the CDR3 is TGCGCCAGCAGCTTTACCTCTAGTGGAAAAACCGGGGAGCTGTTTTTT.

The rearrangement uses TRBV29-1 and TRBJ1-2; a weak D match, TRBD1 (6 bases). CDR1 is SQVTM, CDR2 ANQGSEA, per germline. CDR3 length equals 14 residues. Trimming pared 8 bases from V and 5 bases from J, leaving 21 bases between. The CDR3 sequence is CSTHDRMKVYGYTF. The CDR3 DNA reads TGCAGCACGCATGACAGGATGAAAGTTTATGGCTACACCTTC.

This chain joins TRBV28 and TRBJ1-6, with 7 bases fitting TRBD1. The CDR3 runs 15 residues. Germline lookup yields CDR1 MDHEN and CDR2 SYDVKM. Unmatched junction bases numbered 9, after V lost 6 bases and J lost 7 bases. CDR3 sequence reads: CASSPIDRDNSPLHF. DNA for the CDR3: TGTGCCAGCAGCCCCATCGACAGGGACAATTCACCCCTCCACTTT.

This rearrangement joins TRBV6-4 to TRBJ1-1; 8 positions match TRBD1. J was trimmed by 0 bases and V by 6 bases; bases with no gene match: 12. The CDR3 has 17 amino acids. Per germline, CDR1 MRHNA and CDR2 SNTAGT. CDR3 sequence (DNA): TGTGCCAGCAGGGAGCCGGGACAGGAACTTATGAACACTGAAGCTTTCTTT. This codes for CASREPGQELMNTEAFF.

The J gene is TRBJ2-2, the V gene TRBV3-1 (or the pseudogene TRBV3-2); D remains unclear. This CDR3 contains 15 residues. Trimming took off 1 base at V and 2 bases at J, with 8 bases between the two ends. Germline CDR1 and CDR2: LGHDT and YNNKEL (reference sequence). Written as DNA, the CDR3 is TGTGCCAGCAGCCAAGCCACGGTAAACACCGGGGAGCTGTTTTTT. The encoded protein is CASSQATVNTGELFF.

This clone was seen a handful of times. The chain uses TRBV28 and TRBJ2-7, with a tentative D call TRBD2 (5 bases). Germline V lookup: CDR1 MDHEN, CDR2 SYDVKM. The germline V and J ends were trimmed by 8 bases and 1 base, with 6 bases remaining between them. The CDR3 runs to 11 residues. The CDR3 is CASEGSYEQYF. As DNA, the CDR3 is TGTGCCAGCGAGGGTTCCTACGAGCAGTACTTC.

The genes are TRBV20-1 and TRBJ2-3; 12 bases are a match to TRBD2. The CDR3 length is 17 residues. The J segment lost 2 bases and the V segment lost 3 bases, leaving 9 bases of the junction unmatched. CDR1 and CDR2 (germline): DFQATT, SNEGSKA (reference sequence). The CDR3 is CSASVSRTSGDTDTQYF. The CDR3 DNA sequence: TGCAGTGCTAGTGTCTCGAGGACTAGCGGGGACACAGATACGCAGTATTTT.

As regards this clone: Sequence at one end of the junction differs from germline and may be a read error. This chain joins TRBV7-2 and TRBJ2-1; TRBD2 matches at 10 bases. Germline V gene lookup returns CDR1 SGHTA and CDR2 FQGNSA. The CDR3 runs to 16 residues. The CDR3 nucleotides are TGTGCCAGCACCTTAACTGGGACTAGCGTCCACAATGAGCAGTTCTTC. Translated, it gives CASTLTGTSVHNEQFF.

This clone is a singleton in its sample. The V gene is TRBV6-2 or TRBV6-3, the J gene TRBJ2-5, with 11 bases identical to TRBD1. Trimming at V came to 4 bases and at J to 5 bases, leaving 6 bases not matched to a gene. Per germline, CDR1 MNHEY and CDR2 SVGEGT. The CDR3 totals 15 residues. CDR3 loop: CASSSRTGGGETQYF. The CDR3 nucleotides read TGTGCCAGCAGTTCCCGGACAGGGGGCGGTGAGACCCAGTACTTC.

CDR3 nucleotide sequence: TGTGCCAGCAGCCAATCCCCGGGACTAGCGGGAGGAGGGGAGACCCAGTACTTC. Protein product: CASSQSPGLAGGGETQYF. V usage is TRBV3-1 (or the pseudogene TRBV3-2) and J usage is TRBJ2-5, with 15 bases lining up with TRBD2. V trimming: 2 bases; J trimming: 5 bases; junction bases outside the gene matches: 9. The CDR3 has 18 amino acids. The germline gives CDR1 LGHDT, CDR2 YNNKEL (reference sequence).

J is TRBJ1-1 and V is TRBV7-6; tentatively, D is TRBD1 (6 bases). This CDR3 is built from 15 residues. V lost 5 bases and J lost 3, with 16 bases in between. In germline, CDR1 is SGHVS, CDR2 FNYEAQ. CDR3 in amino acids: CASSQAAGGHTEAFF. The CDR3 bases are TGTGCCAGCAGCCAAGCTGCGGGGGGGCACACTGAAGCTTTCTTT.

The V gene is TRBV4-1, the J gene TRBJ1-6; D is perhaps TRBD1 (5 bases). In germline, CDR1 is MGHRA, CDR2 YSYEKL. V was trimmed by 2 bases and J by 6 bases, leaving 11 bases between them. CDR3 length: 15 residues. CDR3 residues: CASSQLGLTNSPLHF. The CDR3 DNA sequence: TGCGCCAGCAGCCAACTGGGACTTACTAATTCACCCCTCCACTTT.

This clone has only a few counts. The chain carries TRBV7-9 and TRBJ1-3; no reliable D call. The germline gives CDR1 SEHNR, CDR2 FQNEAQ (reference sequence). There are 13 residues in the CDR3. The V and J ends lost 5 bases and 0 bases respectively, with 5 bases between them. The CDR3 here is CASSRRSGNTIYF. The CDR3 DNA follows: TGTGCCAGCAGCCGTCGCTCTGGAAACACCATATATTTT.

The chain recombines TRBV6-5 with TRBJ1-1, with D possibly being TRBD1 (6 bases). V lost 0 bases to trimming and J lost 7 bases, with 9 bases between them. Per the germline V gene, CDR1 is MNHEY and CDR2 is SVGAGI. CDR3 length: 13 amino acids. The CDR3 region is CASSYSGQREAFF. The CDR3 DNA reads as TGTGCCAGCAGTTACTCCGGACAGCGTGAAGCTTTCTTT.

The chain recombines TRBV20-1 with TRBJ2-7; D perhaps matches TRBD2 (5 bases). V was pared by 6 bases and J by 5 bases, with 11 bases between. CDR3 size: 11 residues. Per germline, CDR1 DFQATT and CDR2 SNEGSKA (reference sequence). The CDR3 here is CSARTGDEQYF. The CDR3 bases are TGCAGTGCAAGGACCGGGGACGAGCAGTACTTC.

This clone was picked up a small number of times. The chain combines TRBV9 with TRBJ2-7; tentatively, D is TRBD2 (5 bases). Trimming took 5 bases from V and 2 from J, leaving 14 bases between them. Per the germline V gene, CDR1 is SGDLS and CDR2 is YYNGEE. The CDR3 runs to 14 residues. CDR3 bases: TGTGCCAGCAGTTACGACGGAGGAACCTACGAGCAGTACTTC. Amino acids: CASSYDGGTYEQYF.

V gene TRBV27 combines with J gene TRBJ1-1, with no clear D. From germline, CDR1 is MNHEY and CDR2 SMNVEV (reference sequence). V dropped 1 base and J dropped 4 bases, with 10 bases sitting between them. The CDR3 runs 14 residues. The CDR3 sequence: CASSLLVRGTEAFF. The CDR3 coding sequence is TGTGCCAGCAGTTTATTAGTACGGGGCACTGAAGCTTTCTTT.

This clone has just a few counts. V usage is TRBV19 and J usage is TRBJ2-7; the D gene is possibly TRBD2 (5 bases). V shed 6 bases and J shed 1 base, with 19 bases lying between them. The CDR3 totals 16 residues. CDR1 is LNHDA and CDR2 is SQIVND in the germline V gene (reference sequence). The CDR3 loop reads CASSQLSGIASYEQYF. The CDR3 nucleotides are TGTGCCAGTAGCCAACTATCCGGGATTGCATCCTACGAGCAGTACTTC.

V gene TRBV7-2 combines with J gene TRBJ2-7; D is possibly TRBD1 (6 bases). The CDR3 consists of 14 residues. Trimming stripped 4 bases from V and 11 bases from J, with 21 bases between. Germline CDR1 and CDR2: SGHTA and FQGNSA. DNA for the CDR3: TGTGCCAGCAGCTGGGGGCGGACCACCCTCGGGGAGTACTTC. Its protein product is CASSWGRTTLGEYF.

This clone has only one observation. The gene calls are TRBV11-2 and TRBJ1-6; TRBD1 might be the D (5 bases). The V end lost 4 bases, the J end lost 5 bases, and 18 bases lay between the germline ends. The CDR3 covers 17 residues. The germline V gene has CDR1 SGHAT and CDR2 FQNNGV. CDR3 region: CASSSGGGTADNSPLHF. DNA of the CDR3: TGTGCCAGCAGCTCGGGGGGGGGTACAGCCGATAATTCACCCCTCCACTTT. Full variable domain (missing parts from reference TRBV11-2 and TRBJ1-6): EAGVAQSPRYKIIEKRQSVAFWCNPISGHATLYWYQQILGQGPKLLIQFQNNGVVDDSQLPKDRFSAERLKGVDSTLKIQPAKLEDSAVYLCASSSGGGTADNSPLHFGNGTRLTVT.

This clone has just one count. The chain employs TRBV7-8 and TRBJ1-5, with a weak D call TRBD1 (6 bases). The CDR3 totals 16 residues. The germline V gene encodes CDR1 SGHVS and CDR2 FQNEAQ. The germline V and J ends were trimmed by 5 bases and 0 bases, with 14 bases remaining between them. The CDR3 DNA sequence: TGTGCCAGCAGCCCTTGGGACACTCATAGCAATCAGCCCCAGCATTTT. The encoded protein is CASSPWDTHSNQPQHF.

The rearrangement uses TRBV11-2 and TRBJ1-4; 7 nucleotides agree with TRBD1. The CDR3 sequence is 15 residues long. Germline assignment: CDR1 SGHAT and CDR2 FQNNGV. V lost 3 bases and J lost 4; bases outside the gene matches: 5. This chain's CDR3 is CASSFRQGLNEKLFF. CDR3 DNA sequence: TGTGCCAGCAGCTTTCGACAGGGACTTAATGAAAAACTGTTTTTT.

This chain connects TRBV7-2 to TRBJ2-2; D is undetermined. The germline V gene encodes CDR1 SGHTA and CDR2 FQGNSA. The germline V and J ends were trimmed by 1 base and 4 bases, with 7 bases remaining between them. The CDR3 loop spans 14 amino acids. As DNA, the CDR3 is TGTGCCAGCAGCTTAGGTTCTGTCACCGGGGAGCTGTTTTTT. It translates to CASSLGSVTGELFF.

CDR3 residues: CASSLGGKSYNSPLHF. The DNA for the CDR3 is TGTGCCAGCAGCCTAGGGGGCAAGTCCTATAATTCACCCCTCCACTTT. The V and J genes are TRBV9 and TRBJ1-6, with 7 bases lining up with TRBD1. V lost 4 bases, J lost 1 base, and 5 bases stayed unmatched. CDR3 length: 16 amino acids. Germline lookup yields CDR1 SGDLS and CDR2 YYNGEE. Based on the CDR3 plus reference TRBV9 and TRBJ1-6, the full variable domain is DSGVTQTPKHLITATGQRVTLRCSPRSGDLSVYWYQQSLDQGLQFLIQYYNGEERAKGNILERFSAQQFPDLHSELNLSSLELGDSALYFCASSLGGKSYNSPLHFGNGTRLTVT.

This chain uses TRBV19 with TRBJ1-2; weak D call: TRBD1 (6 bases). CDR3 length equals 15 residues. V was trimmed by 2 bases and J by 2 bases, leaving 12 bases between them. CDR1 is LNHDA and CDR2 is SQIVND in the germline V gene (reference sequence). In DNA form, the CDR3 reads TGTGCCAGTAGTATAACAGGGACGCCCAACTATGGCTACACCTTC. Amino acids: CASSITGTPNYGYTF.

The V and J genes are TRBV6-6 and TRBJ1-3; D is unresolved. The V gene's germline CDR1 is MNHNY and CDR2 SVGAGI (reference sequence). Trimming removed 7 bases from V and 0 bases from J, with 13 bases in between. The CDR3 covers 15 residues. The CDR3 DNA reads TGTGCCAGCATTCCCGGAGGCAGCTCTGGAAACACCATATATTTT. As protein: CASIPGGSSGNTIYF.

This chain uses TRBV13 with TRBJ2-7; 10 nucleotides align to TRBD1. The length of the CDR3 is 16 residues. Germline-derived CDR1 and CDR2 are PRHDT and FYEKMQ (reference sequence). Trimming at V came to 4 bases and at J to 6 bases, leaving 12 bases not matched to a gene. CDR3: CASSSIAGQGFIEQYF. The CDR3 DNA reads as TGTGCCAGCAGCTCAATCGCGGGACAGGGGTTTATCGAGCAGTACTTC.

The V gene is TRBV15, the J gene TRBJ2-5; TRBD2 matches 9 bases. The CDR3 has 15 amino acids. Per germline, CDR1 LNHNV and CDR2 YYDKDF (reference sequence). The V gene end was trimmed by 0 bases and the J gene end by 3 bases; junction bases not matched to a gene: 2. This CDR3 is CATSREGGREETQYF. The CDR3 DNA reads TGTGCCACCAGCAGAGAGGGCGGGAGGGAAGAGACCCAGTACTTC. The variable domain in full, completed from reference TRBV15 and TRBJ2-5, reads DAMVIQNPRYQVTQFGKPVTLSCSQTLNHNVMYWYQQKSSQAPKLLFHYYDKDFNNEADTPDNFQSRRPNTSFCFLDIRSPGLGDTAMYLCATSREGGREETQYFGPGTRLLVL.